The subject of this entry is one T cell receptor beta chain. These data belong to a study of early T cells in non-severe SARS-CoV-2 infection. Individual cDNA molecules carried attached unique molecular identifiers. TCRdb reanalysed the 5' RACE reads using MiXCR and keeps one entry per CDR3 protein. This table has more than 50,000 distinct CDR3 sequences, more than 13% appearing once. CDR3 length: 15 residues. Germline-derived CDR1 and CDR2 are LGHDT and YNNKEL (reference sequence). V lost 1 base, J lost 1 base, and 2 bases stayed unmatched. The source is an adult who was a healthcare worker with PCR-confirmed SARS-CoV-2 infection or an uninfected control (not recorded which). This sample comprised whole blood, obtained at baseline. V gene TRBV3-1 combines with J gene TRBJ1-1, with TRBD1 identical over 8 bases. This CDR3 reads CASSQGQGRNTEAFF. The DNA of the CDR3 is TGTGCCAGCAGCCAAGGACAGGGGAGGAACACTGAAGCTTTCTTT.